This entry lists 29 T cell receptor beta chains sequenced from one sample in a study of CD8+CD57+ T cells in acquired aplastic anemia. Investigators profiled TCR beta VDJ and CDR3 from genomic DNA template. TCRdb called the reads again in MiXCR, with one record for every CDR3 protein. This table has about 200,000 distinct CDR3 sequences, 55% to 65% appearing once. Before being chosen for sequencing, patients had shown CD8+CD57+ cell expansion by flow cytometry. Input material: sorted CD4+, CD8+, or CD8+CD57+ T cells (not recorded which) from PBMCs. Every receptor here comes from a human donor with aplastic anemia.

The CDR3 sequence is CATSRRTGVGNTEAFF. The CDR3 DNA sequence: TGTGCCACCAGCAGAAGGACAGGGGTCGGGAACACTGAAGCTTTCTTT. The rearrangement uses TRBV15 and TRBJ1-1; TRBD1 aligns across 9 bases. V gave up 2 bases and J gave up 1 base; unmatched junction bases: 5. Germline V gives CDR1 LNHNV, CDR2 YYDKDF (reference sequence). The CDR3 spans 16 residues.

The J gene is TRBJ1-5, the V gene TRBV10-1, with no clear D. The V gene lost 10 bases and the J gene lost 0 bases, with 10 bases spanning the gap. Germline V gives CDR1 WNHNN, CDR2 SYGVQD (reference sequence). This CDR3 is built from 13 residues. CDR3 amino acids: CATKIVSNQPQHF. The CDR3 region has the DNA TGCGCCACCAAGATAGTTAGCAATCAGCCCCAGCATTTT.

This sequence joins TRBV4-2 and TRBJ2-5; 9 bases line up with TRBD2. J gave up 2 bases and V 1 base, and 2 bases lay outside the gene matches. The CDR3 runs 15 residues. Per germline, CDR1 LGHNA and CDR2 YNFKEQ. CDR3 protein: CASSQVLAGQETQYF. The CDR3 bases are TGTGCCAGCAGCCAAGTTCTAGCGGGGCAAGAGACCCAGTACTTC.

This clonotype occurred once. The chain joins TRBV9 to TRBJ2-7; 10 nucleotides line up with TRBD1. The CDR3 covers 14 residues. Germline V gene sequence: CDR1 SGDLS, CDR2 YYNGEE. The J segment lost 3 bases and the V segment lost 8 bases, leaving 8 bases of the junction unmatched. CDR3 loop: CASPQTGGSYEQYF. The CDR3 bases are TGTGCCAGTCCCCAGACAGGGGGCAGCTACGAGCAGTACTTC.

This clonotype was detected only a few times. Germline and junction disagree at one end, which may indicate a read error. This chain joins TRBV5-1 and TRBJ2-5; D call uncertain. The length of the CDR3 is 13 residues. Germline V gene lookup returns CDR1 SGHRS and CDR2 YFSETQ. The CDR3 nucleotides read TGTGCCAGCAGCTTAGTTGGGGAAGAGACCCAGTACTTC. Amino acid sequence: CASSLVGEETQYF.

This clonotype was detected only a few times. The chain employs TRBV7-6 and TRBJ2-7; D perhaps matches TRBD1 (5 bases). Trimming stripped 2 bases from V and 3 bases from J, with 14 bases between. This CDR3 is built from 15 residues. The germline CDR1 and CDR2 sequences are SGHVS and FNYEAQ. This CDR3 is CASSLKAGSGYEQYF. The CDR3 bases are TGTGCCAGCAGCTTAAAGGCAGGGTCGGGCTACGAGCAGTACTTC.

The chain is built from TRBV20-1 and TRBJ2-3; TRBD2 matches at 8 bases. Germline CDR1 DFQATT, CDR2 SNEGSKA (reference sequence). The CDR3 spans 11 residues. The CDR3 region has the DNA TGCAGCCTGACTAGCGCAGATACGCAGTATTTT. Protein product: CSLTSADTQYF.

The genes are TRBV15 and TRBJ2-7; 8 bases are shared with TRBD2. The V and J ends lost 0 bases and 5 bases, in that order; junction bases with no gene match: 6. Germline V gene lookup returns CDR1 LNHNV and CDR2 YYDKDF (reference sequence). The CDR3 totals 15 residues. The CDR3 sequence: CATSRETGGPDEQYF. CDR3 sequence (DNA): TGTGCCACCAGCAGAGAAACGGGAGGGCCGGACGAGCAGTACTTC.

Notes on this clonotype: The CDR3 carries no conserved terminal phenylalanine or tryptophan, so it likely arises from a read error. No DNA is shown, since the ends of the CDR3 on it are uncertain; the CDR3 is the one TCRdb lists. The chain combines TRBV27 with TRBJ2-1; the listed D gene, TRBD1, was not tested against the DNA. The germline gives CDR1 MNHEY, CDR2 SMNVEV (reference sequence). The CDR3 is 14 residues long, counting both termini. Here the CDR3 reads CASSQGGPYNEQTL.

In its sample, this clonotype was seen once. The chain employs TRBV20-1 and TRBJ1-1; unclear D gene. Germline loops: CDR1 DFQATT, CDR2 SNEGSKA (reference sequence). This CDR3 contains 12 residues. The DNA of the CDR3 is TGCAGCGAAGGACTCTCGAACACTGAAGCTTTCTTT. Protein product: CSEGLSNTEAFF.

The V and J genes are TRBV20-1 and TRBJ2-1; possibly TRBD1 for D (6 bases). The CDR3 length is 13 residues. CDR1 DFQATT and CDR2 SNEGSKA come from the germline V gene (reference sequence). Trimming cost V 5 bases and J 3 bases, with 11 bases left between them. CDR3 amino acids: CSAHQDSYNEQFF. CDR3 coding DNA: TGCAGTGCTCACCAGGACAGCTACAATGAGCAGTTCTTC.

The sample holds a few counts of this clonotype. The chain joins TRBV20-1 to TRBJ2-7; 11 nucleotides agree with TRBD2. Per the germline V gene, CDR1 is DFQATT and CDR2 is SNEGSKA (reference sequence). The CDR3 is 14 residues long. Trimming took 2 bases from V and 6 from J; bases not matched to a gene: 6. CDR3 residues: CSARLAGGTSEQYF. In nucleotides, the CDR3 is TGCAGTGCTAGACTAGCGGGGGGAACCAGCGAGCAGTACTTC.

The chain links TRBV15 to TRBJ2-3; 9 positions agree with TRBD2. The CDR3 is 16 amino acids. Trimming removed 5 bases from V and 2 bases from J; junction bases left unmatched: 8. CDR1 and CDR2 from the germline V gene are LNHNV and YYDKDF (reference sequence). CDR3 DNA sequence: TGTGCCACCAGCGGAGGACTAGCGTATCCCACAGATACGCAGTATTTT. Its protein is CATSGGLAYPTDTQYF.

This clonotype was found once. The rearrangement uses TRBV29-1 and TRBJ2-2, with D hard to call. With 3 bases removed from V and 1 base from J, the gap between germline ends came to 6 bases. This CDR3 is 13 amino acids long. From germline, CDR1 is SQVTM and CDR2 ANQGSEA. The CDR3 DNA reads TGCAGCGTTGATTGGCAGAACACCGGGGAGCTGTTTTTT. Its translation: CSVDWQNTGELFF.

This clonotype occurred many times. This chain links TRBV6-2 or TRBV6-3 with TRBJ2-7; 12 bases are a match to TRBD1. Trimming removed 0 bases from V and 7 bases from J; junction bases left unmatched: 4. CDR1 is MNHEY, CDR2 SVGEGT, per germline. This CDR3 region has 15 residues. CDR3 residues: CASSYSGQGAWEQYF. The CDR3 coding sequence is TGTGCCAGCAGTTACTCGGGACAGGGGGCTTGGGAGCAGTACTTC.

This chain joins TRBV5-8 and TRBJ2-1, with D unclear. Trimming left V 4 bases short and J 12 bases short, with 11 bases between. The CDR3 sequence is 11 residues long. Germline V gene sequence: CDR1 SGHTS, CDR2 YDEGEE. The CDR3 is CASSRPHGQFF. The DNA of the CDR3 is TGTGCCAGCAGCAGGCCTCACGGGCAGTTCTTC.

Details on this clonotype: Since the CDR3 does not end with the conserved phenylalanine or tryptophan, this likely comes from a read error. V and J are TRBV5-1 and TRBJ2-3; D remains ambiguous. CDR1 and CDR2 from the germline V gene are SGHRS and YFSETQ. There are 14 residues in the CDR3. CDR3 sequence: CASSLEASIDTQYL. CDR3 DNA: TGCGCCAGCAGCTTGGAAGCAAGCATAGATACGCAGTATCTT.

This clonotype was recorded once. The chain carries TRBV7-9 and TRBJ2-1; 8 bases match TRBD2. V lost 5 bases and J lost 2; bases outside the gene matches: 8. The CDR3 is 16 residues long. The germline V gene has CDR1 SEHNR and CDR2 FQNEAQ (reference sequence). CDR3 loop: CASSQTTSETYNEQFF. CDR3 DNA: TGTGCCAGCAGCCAAACGACTAGCGAAACCTACAATGAGCAGTTCTTC.

This chain uses TRBV7-6 with TRBJ2-1; the D gene could be TRBD1 or TRBD2 (6 bases each). The CDR3 has 14 amino acids. V lost 4 bases and J 11 bases, leaving 18 bases between the germline ends. CDR1 is SGHVS and CDR2 is FNYEAQ in the germline V gene. CDR3 bases: TGTGCCAGCAGCTCGTATATGGGGGGCTGGAAGCAGTTCTTC. As protein: CASSSYMGGWKQFF.

The rearrangement links TRBV7-7 to TRBJ2-1; D tentatively reads TRBD1 or TRBD2 (5 bases each). Germline V gene lookup returns CDR1 SSHAT and CDR2 FNYEAQ (reference sequence). The V end was cut by 1 base, the J end by 4 bases, with 11 bases between. The CDR3 contains 15 residues. Written as DNA, the CDR3 is TGTGCCAGCAGCTTAGACGGGGCGGAGTACAATGAGCAGTTCTTC. Translating it yields CASSLDGAEYNEQFF.

This clonotype occurred many times. This chain uses TRBV4-1 with TRBJ1-4; 9 bases map to TRBD1. The CDR3 runs to 15 residues. Per germline, CDR1 MGHRA and CDR2 YSYEKL. After removal of 5 bases from V and 4 bases from J, the junction contained 5 bases not matched to a gene. This chain's CDR3 is CASSKGTGSNEKLFF. For the CDR3, the DNA is TGCGCCAGCAGCAAAGGGACAGGGAGTAATGAAAAACTGTTTTTT.

V is TRBV7-2 and J is TRBJ1-3; D unresolved. The germline CDR1 and CDR2 sequences are SGHTA and FQGNSA. Trimming stripped 3 bases from V and 0 bases from J, with 12 bases between. The CDR3 covers 16 residues. The CDR3 loop reads CASSLRSRDSGNTIYF. The CDR3 DNA reads TGTGCCAGCAGCTTGAGGTCCCGGGACTCTGGAAACACCATATATTTT.

The table lists this clonotype with a few counts. The chain couples TRBV6-5 to TRBJ1-1, with TRBD1 matching over 8 bases. The CDR3 covers 11 residues. Germline V gene data show CDR1 as MNHEY and CDR2 as SVGAGI. V lost 7 bases to trimming and J lost 12 bases; unmatched junction nucleotides: 7. The CDR3 DNA follows: TGTGCCAGCACTCAGGGACAGGAACCTTTCTTT. Its protein product is CASTQGQEPFF.

V gene TRBV5-6 combines with J gene TRBJ2-7; TRBD2 might be the D (8 bases). CDR3 length: 16 amino acids. Trimming removed 5 bases from V and 4 bases from J, with 22 bases in between. The V gene's germline CDR1 is SGHDT and CDR2 YYEEEE. The CDR3 here is CASSLSGGGFLYEQYF. The DNA for the CDR3 is TGTGCCAGCAGTTTATCGGGAGGGGGCTTCTTGTACGAGCAGTACTTC.

The chain couples TRBV19 to TRBJ2-7; 7 nucleotides align to TRBD2. The V gene's germline CDR1 is LNHDA and CDR2 SQIVND (reference sequence). The CDR3 contains 15 residues. J lost 1 base, V lost 6 bases, and 9 bases had no gene match. The CDR3 coding sequence is TGTGCCAGTAGCCCTGGGCGGGGGACGTCCTACGAGCAGTACTTC. As protein: CASSPGRGTSYEQYF.

The chain combines TRBV12-3 or TRBV12-4 with TRBJ2-5; possibly TRBD1 or TRBD2 for D (5 bases each). V was clipped by 4 bases and J by 5 bases, with 11 bases between them. The length of the CDR3 is 13 residues. The CDR3 coding sequence is TGTGCCAGCAGTTCTATAGGGACGGAGACCCAGTACTTC. It encodes CASSSIGTETQYF.

The chain uses TRBV2 and TRBJ1-4, with D hard to call. The ends were cut back, 5 bases at V and 8 bases at J, with 12 bases in the middle. The CDR3 spans 13 residues. Germline CDR1 SNHLY, CDR2 FYNNEI. In DNA, the CDR3 is TGTGCCAGCAGTTCAGTCGGTGGGGAAAAACTGTTTTTT. Protein product: CASSSVGGEKLFF.

With regard to this clonotype: Given the absence of the conserved phenylalanine or tryptophan at the CDR3 end, a read error is likely. No DNA is shown, since the ends of the CDR3 on it are uncertain; the CDR3 is the one TCRdb lists. This chain connects TRBV6-4 to TRBJ2-5; the table names TRBD2, a call not compared with the DNA. Per the germline V gene, CDR1 is MRHNA and CDR2 is SNTAGT. Including both end residues, the CDR3 is 8 amino acids long. CDR3 amino acids: CASSDGTS.

Only one count was recorded for this clonotype. The chain is built from TRBV5-1 and TRBJ2-6; 10 positions agree with TRBD1. The ends lost 3 bases at V and 2 bases at J; junction bases unmatched: 11. Germline lookup yields CDR1 SGHRS and CDR2 YFSETQ. This CDR3 region has 19 residues. The CDR3, as DNA: TGCGCCAGCAGCTCAACACGACAGGGGGCGCTTACTGGGGCCAACGTCCTGACTTTC. Residues: CASSSTRQGALTGANVLTF. The full variable domain, completed using reference TRBV5-1 and TRBJ2-6, is KAGVTQTPRYLIKTRGQQVTLSCSPISGHRSVSWYQQTPGQGLQFLFEYFSETQRNKGNFPGRFSGRQFSNSRSEMNVSTLELGDSALYLCASSSTRQGALTGANVLTFGAGSRLTVL.